This passage covers 29 T cell receptor beta chains from one sample sequenced in a study of blood T cell repertoires in COVID-19. Generated by immunoSEQ multiplex PCR, the TCRdb table keeps only in-frame clones and is missing some. The top ten hold 6.9% of the sample, which has about 200,000 clones, approximately 82% seen once. The sequenced material came from peripheral blood. The receptors were sampled from a human donor with acute or convalescent COVID-19. The donor label of this sample is uncertain.

In its sample, this clone was seen many times. The chain has TRBV4-2 and TRBJ2-2; 7 positions agree with TRBD2. In germline, CDR1 is LGHNA, CDR2 YNFKEQ. J gave up 0 bases and V 3 bases, and 4 bases lay outside the gene matches. The CDR3 runs to 16 residues. CDR3 in DNA: TGTGCCAGCAGCCAGGGAGCGGGGACGAACACCGGGGAGCTGTTTTTT. Translated: CASSQGAGTNTGELFF.

This rearrangement joins TRBV6-1 to TRBJ1-2, with D unresolved. This CDR3 has 15 residues. Germline CDR1 and CDR2: MNHNS and SASEGT. Trimming pared 0 bases from V and 4 bases from J, leaving 12 bases between. The DNA for the CDR3 is TGTGCCAGCAGTGAAGCGCCAGGAATGTCCTATGGCTACACCTTC. Translated: CASSEAPGMSYGYTF.

The chain is built from TRBV14 and TRBJ2-7, with TRBD2 matching 7 bases. The germline CDR1 and CDR2 sequences are SGHDN and FVKESK. V shed 3 bases, J shed 6 bases, and the junction held 8 bases outside the gene matches. The CDR3 spans 14 residues. CDR3 DNA: TGTGCCAGCAGCCAGAGACTAGGACTAGGCGAGCAGTACTTC. Amino acids: CASSQRLGLGEQYF.

The chain couples TRBV3-1 (or the pseudogene TRBV3-2) to TRBJ1-2; no firm D call. The CDR3 is 13 residues long. Trimming shortened V by 3 bases and J by 8 bases, and 13 bases separated the two germline ends. The germline CDR1 and CDR2 sequences are LGHDT and YNNKEL (reference sequence). This CDR3 reads CASSQSESLGYTF. The DNA for the CDR3 is TGTGCCAGCAGCCAGTCGGAGAGCTTAGGCTACACCTTC.

For this clone: At one of its ends the junction is not consistent with the germline gene, which may arise from a read error. The gene calls are TRBV3-1 (or the pseudogene TRBV3-2) and TRBJ1-1; the D is unclear. The V gene's germline CDR1 is LGHDT and CDR2 YNNKEL (reference sequence). This CDR3 is built from 11 residues. In nucleotides, the CDR3 is TGTGCCAGCAGCCAGAACAGTGAAGCTTTCTTT. Encoded protein: CASSQNSEAFF.

The rearrangement links TRBV10-1 to TRBJ1-1, with D maybe TRBD1 (6 bases). V was clipped by 5 bases and J by 0 bases, with 10 bases between them. The CDR3 covers 14 residues. The germline V gene has CDR1 WNHNN and CDR2 SYGVQD (reference sequence). DNA of the CDR3: TGCGCCAGCAGTCCCGGGACATTGAACACTGAAGCTTTCTTT. It translates to CASSPGTLNTEAFF.

The V call is TRBV27, the J call TRBJ1-3; D not certain. Germline CDR1 MNHEY, CDR2 SMNVEV (reference sequence). The CDR3 has 17 amino acids. Between the trimmed V and J ends, which lost 5 bases and 0 bases, there was a span of 17 bases. CDR3 sequence: CASSPIPGFTSGNTIYF. Written as DNA, the CDR3 is TGTGCCAGCAGTCCGATACCCGGGTTCACCTCTGGAAACACCATATATTTT.

This chain uses TRBV6-2 or TRBV6-3 with TRBJ1-1; D gene uncertain. The germline V and J ends were trimmed by 6 bases and 1 base, with 12 bases remaining between them. This CDR3 comprises 14 residues. Germline assignment: CDR1 MNHEY and CDR2 SVGEGT. The CDR3 spells CASSPPRRNTEAFF. The CDR3 nucleotides read TGTGCCAGCAGCCCACCGCGCCGGAACACTGAAGCTTTCTTT.

This chain connects TRBV27 to TRBJ2-5, with 9 bases lining up with TRBD1. The CDR3 has 16 amino acids. In germline, CDR1 is MNHEY, CDR2 SMNVEV (reference sequence). V lost 4 bases to trimming and J lost 3 bases; unmatched junction nucleotides: 9. Here the CDR3 DNA reads TGTGCCAGCAGTTCTCACAGGGGGCGCGATAAAGAGACCCAGTACTTC. Protein sequence: CASSSHRGRDKETQYF.

This chain uses TRBV27 with TRBJ1-6; TRBD1 matches 8 bases. Germline CDR1 MNHEY, CDR2 SMNVEV (reference sequence). The J segment lost 14 bases and the V segment lost 6 bases, leaving 9 bases of the junction unmatched. CDR3 length: 13 residues. As DNA, the CDR3 is TGTGCCAGCAGATACAGGGGGGGAGTGGCCCTCCACTTT. Encoded protein: CASRYRGGVALHF.

V is TRBV4-1 and J is TRBJ1-2, with 7 bases fitting TRBD1. The V gene end was trimmed by 1 base and the J gene end by 4 bases; junction bases not matched to a gene: 0. CDR3 length equals 13 residues. Germline V lookup: CDR1 MGHRA, CDR2 YSYEKL. CDR3 loop: CASSQGDSYGYTF. The CDR3 nucleotides are TGCGCCAGCAGCCAAGGGGACAGCTATGGCTACACCTTC.

This sequence joins TRBV5-1 and TRBJ2-7; 9 bases are shared with TRBD1. The CDR3 totals 15 residues. Germline CDR1 SGHRS, CDR2 YFSETQ. V lost 3 bases and J lost 6; bases outside the gene matches: 10. CDR3 amino acids: CASSSQGAPQSEQYF. The CDR3 DNA follows: TGCGCCAGCAGCTCACAGGGGGCGCCTCAATCCGAGCAGTACTTC.

This clone appeared once. This sequence joins TRBV7-3 and TRBJ2-6; 9 bases are a match to TRBD1. V trimming: 5 bases; J trimming: 1 base; junction bases outside the gene matches: 9. The CDR3 is made up of 18 amino acids. Germline V gene lookup returns CDR1 SGHTA and CDR2 FQGTGA. This CDR3 reads CASSPHTQGASGANVLTF. In nucleotides, the CDR3 is TGTGCCAGCAGCCCTCACACACAGGGGGCATCTGGGGCCAACGTCCTGACTTTC.

This chain joins TRBV6-6 and TRBJ2-5; D gene uncertain. The germline V and J ends were trimmed by 5 bases and 4 bases, with 8 bases remaining between them. There are 12 residues in the CDR3. Per germline, CDR1 MNHNY and CDR2 SVGAGI (reference sequence). CDR3 sequence (DNA): TGTGCCAGCAGTAGGCTAGGAGAGACCCAGTACTTC. It yields the protein CASSRLGETQYF.

The chain's CDR3 is CASTEDTLAGIYEQFF. CDR3 bases: TGTGCCAGCACCGAGGACACGCTAGCGGGAATTTATGAGCAGTTCTTC. The chain uses TRBV11-1 and TRBJ2-1, with TRBD2 matching 9 bases. Looked up from germline, CDR1 is SGHAT and CDR2 is FQDESV (reference sequence). J lost 8 bases, V lost 7 bases, and 15 bases had no gene match. This CDR3 comprises 16 residues.

V is TRBV11-3 and J is TRBJ2-5, with 13 bases fitting TRBD2. CDR1 is SGHNT and CDR2 is YENEEA in the germline V gene. There are 16 residues in the CDR3. V dropped 1 base and J dropped 2; count of bases not matched to a gene: 1. CDR3 nucleotides: TGTGCCAGCAGCTTAGGACTAGCGGGAGGACAAGAGACCCAGTACTTC. Its protein product is CASSLGLAGGQETQYF.

This clone was counted a single time. In DNA form, the CDR3 reads TGCGCCAGCAGCTTGGTGGCAGCTAATGAAAAACTGTTTTTT. Translated: CASSLVAANEKLFF. The chain recombines TRBV5-1 with TRBJ1-4; the D is unclear. In germline, CDR1 is SGHRS, CDR2 YFSETQ. The CDR3 covers 14 residues. Trimming cost V 0 bases and J 3 bases, with 6 bases left between them.

This clone was detected only once. The chain carries TRBV18 and TRBJ1-1; D is undetermined. This CDR3 contains 14 residues. Germline CDR1 is KGHSH and CDR2 is LQKENI. With 3 bases removed from V and 2 bases from J, the gap between germline ends came to 10 bases. DNA for the CDR3: TGTGCCAGCTCACCGGTACAGACCAACACTGAAGCTTTCTTT. Translated: CASSPVQTNTEAFF.

V gene TRBV5-1 combines with J gene TRBJ1-4; D is unclear. Trimming removed 0 bases from V and 5 bases from J, with 5 bases in between. This CDR3 has 13 residues. Per the germline V gene, CDR1 is SGHRS and CDR2 is YFSETQ. In DNA form, the CDR3 reads TGCGCCAGCAGCTTGGGGCAAAATGAAAAACTGTTTTTT. Protein sequence: CASSLGQNEKLFF.

This clone was counted between two and nine times. CDR3 coding DNA: TGTGCCAGCAGCCAAATAGCGGGAGAGGGTGGGAATAAGCAGTTCTTC. This translates into CASSQIAGEGGNKQFF. V gene TRBV3-1 (or the pseudogene TRBV3-2) combines with J gene TRBJ2-1; 9 bases map to TRBD2. With 2 bases clipped from V and 11 bases from J, the junction kept 13 bases outside the gene matches. The germline V gene encodes CDR1 LGHDT and CDR2 YNNKEL (reference sequence). CDR3 length: 16 amino acids.

The V and J genes are TRBV2 and TRBJ2-1; 9 bases are shared with TRBD2. The CDR3 length is 18 residues. Germline loops: CDR1 SNHLY, CDR2 FYNNEI. Unmatched junction bases numbered 13, after V lost 7 bases and J lost 0 bases. CDR3 in DNA: TGTGCCAGCACCCCCGTCCCTTTTAGCGGGAGCTCCTACAATGAGCAGTTCTTC. Translated: CASTPVPFSGSSYNEQFF.

This clone occurred once. CDR3 DNA sequence: TGTGCCAGCAGTGAAGTTGACAGCCATAATTCACCCCTCCACTTT. It is translated as CASSEVDSHNSPLHF. The chain joins TRBV6-1 to TRBJ1-6; D possibly corresponds to TRBD1 (5 bases). The germline V gene encodes CDR1 MNHNS and CDR2 SASEGT. The CDR3 has 15 amino acids. Trimming removed 1 base from V and 5 bases from J, with 9 bases in between.

This clone showed up just once. The V call is TRBV18, the J call TRBJ2-3; D is possibly TRBD2 (5 bases). The CDR3 sequence is 15 residues long. The germline V and J ends were trimmed by 6 bases and 4 bases, with 17 bases remaining between them. Germline CDR1 and CDR2: KGHSH and LQKENI. The CDR3 DNA is TGTGCCAGCTCTCCGGGGATCTGGAGCGCAGATACGCAGTATTTT. Its translation is CASSPGIWSADTQYF.

This clone was detected a few times. This chain connects TRBV28 to TRBJ2-2; D may be TRBD1 (6 bases). Germline assignment: CDR1 MDHEN and CDR2 SYDVKM. This CDR3 contains 15 residues. Trimming pared 5 bases from V and 3 bases from J, leaving 13 bases between. CDR3 in amino acids: CASSPGGQHTGELFF. CDR3 in DNA: TGTGCCAGCAGTCCCGGAGGACAGCACACCGGGGAGCTGTTTTTT.

The chain has TRBV27 and TRBJ2-5; maybe TRBD1 (5 bases). V was clipped by 2 bases and J by 4 bases, with 14 bases between them. This CDR3 is built from 15 residues. CDR1 is MNHEY, CDR2 SMNVEV, per germline (reference sequence). The CDR3 loop is CASSLRQSRGETQYF. In nucleotides, the CDR3 is TGTGCCAGCAGTTTAAGACAGAGTCGCGGAGAGACCCAGTACTTC.

This chain links TRBV7-2 with TRBJ2-3; TRBD2 matches 11 bases. Trimming at V came to 5 bases and at J to 2 bases, leaving 15 bases not matched to a gene. CDR3 length equals 19 residues. Germline lookup yields CDR1 SGHTA and CDR2 FQGNSA. The CDR3 spells CASSRHPLALAGDTDTQYF. CDR3 DNA: TGTGCCAGCAGCAGACACCCATTAGCACTAGCGGGAGACACAGATACGCAGTATTTT.

J is TRBJ2-7 and V is TRBV7-2; D uncertain. Trimming took off 4 bases at V and 6 bases at J, with 13 bases between the two ends. The CDR3 loop spans 13 amino acids. CDR1 and CDR2 (germline): SGHTA, FQGNSA. This chain's CDR3 is CASSSAIAFEQYF. The CDR3 DNA reads as TGTGCCAGCAGCTCCGCTATCGCTTTCGAGCAGTACTTC.

This clone was counted only a few times. The sample holds other DNA sequences that translate to the same CDR3. The chain couples TRBV28 to TRBJ2-3; 12 bases are a match to TRBD2. The V and J ends lost 6 bases and 4 bases, in that order; junction bases with no gene match: 5. The CDR3 length is 15 residues. Germline lookup yields CDR1 MDHEN and CDR2 SYDVKM. In DNA, the CDR3 is TGTGCCAGCAGCCTAGCGGGAGGGGGCGCAGATACGCAGTATTTT. Protein: CASSLAGGGADTQYF.

The rearrangement links TRBV19 to TRBJ2-5; 8 bases agree with TRBD1. Germline V gene data show CDR1 as LNHDA and CDR2 as SQIVND (reference sequence). V was pared by 6 bases and J by 5 bases, with 5 bases of the junction left unmatched. The CDR3 extends over 13 amino acids. The CDR3 sequence: CASRGTGWETQYF. Written as DNA, the CDR3 is TGTGCCAGTAGGGGGACAGGTTGGGAGACCCAGTACTTC.